Following are 22 T cell receptor beta chains from one sample sequenced in a study of T cells in Graves' hyperthyroidism and ophthalmopathy. Template material for amplifying TCR beta CDR3 regions consisted of RNA transcripts. HTBI primers were employed in a first-round RT-PCR of the TCR CDR3. Each CDR3 protein is one row after TCRdb ran MiXCR on the multiplex PCR reads. The sample has approximately 640,000 distinct CDR3 sequences, approximately 15% seen once. Material: blood. All receptors come from a man in his fifties with Graves' hyperthyroidism.

This clonotype was seen only a few times. The rearrangement links TRBV2 to TRBJ2-3, with D perhaps matching TRBD2 (6 bases). With 4 bases removed from V and 2 bases from J, the gap between germline ends came to 10 bases. Germline-derived CDR1 and CDR2 are SNHLY and FYNNEI. This CDR3 has 14 amino acids. The CDR3 here is CASSGSGFTDTQYF. The DNA of the CDR3 is TGTGCCAGCAGTGGCAGCGGGTTCACAGATACGCAGTATTTT.

Concerning this clonotype: A much larger clone sits a single nucleotide away, making a read error possible. The CDR3 end shows no conserved phenylalanine or tryptophan, and so a read error is likely. This chain uses TRBV11-2 with TRBJ2-7, with 9 bases aligning to TRBD2. This CDR3 has 15 amino acids. The V segment lost 6 bases and the J segment 2 bases; nucleotides outside the gene matches: 8. The germline CDR1 and CDR2 sequences are SGHAT and FQNNGV. The CDR3 protein is CASSQNSGSTYEQYY. CDR3 sequence (DNA): TGTGCCAGCAGTCAAAATAGCGGGAGTACCTACGAGCAGTACTAC.

This clonotype has only a few counts. The rearrangement links TRBV28 to TRBJ2-3, with D maybe TRBD1 (6 bases). The length of the CDR3 is 15 residues. Germline CDR1 reads MDHEN; CDR2 reads SYDVKM. Trimming pared 3 bases from V and 1 base from J, leaving 11 bases between. In DNA, the CDR3 is TGTGCCAGCAGTTTCCGCAGGGGTGGCACAGATACGCAGTATTTT. Its translation: CASSFRRGGTDTQYF. Looking up the rest from reference TRBV28 and TRBJ2-3 gives the full variable domain: DVKVTQSSRYLVKRTGEKVFLECVQDMDHENMFWYRQDPGLGLRLIYFSYDVKMKEKGDIPEGYSVSREKKERFSLILESASTNQTSMYLCASSFRRGGTDTQYFGPGTRLTVL.

The table lists this clonotype with a few counts. The J gene is TRBJ1-1, the V gene TRBV18; D might be TRBD1 (5 bases). CDR3 length: 12 amino acids. Germline CDR1 KGHSH, CDR2 LQKENI. V was trimmed by 6 bases and J by 11 bases, leaving 16 bases between them. The CDR3 sequence: CASSQRQPGAFF. CDR3 DNA: TGTGCCAGCTCCCAACGACAGCCCGGGGCTTTCTTT.

This clonotype appeared many times. The CDR3 sequence is CSARDIGLSYEQYF. The CDR3 DNA reads as TGCAGTGCTAGAGATATAGGGTTATCCTACGAGCAGTACTTC. This chain joins TRBV20-1 and TRBJ2-7; D unclear. Trimming shortened V by 0 bases and J by 1 base, and 10 bases separated the two germline ends. CDR3 size: 14 residues. Germline lookup yields CDR1 DFQATT and CDR2 SNEGSKA (reference sequence).

This clonotype was found many times. This chain uses TRBV6-1 with TRBJ1-5; D might be TRBD1 (6 bases). The CDR3 has 15 residues. Germline V CDR1 and CDR2: MNHNS, SASEGT. Trimming took off 5 bases at V and 3 bases at J, with 14 bases between the two ends. CDR3 DNA sequence: TGTGCCAGCAGTTTGACCCGGGACACCAATCAGCCCCAGCATTTT. Its protein product is CASSLTRDTNQPQHF.

This chain joins TRBV30 and TRBJ2-2; D may be TRBD1 or TRBD2 (5 bases each). Trimming took off 1 base at V and 6 bases at J, with 18 bases between the two ends. Germline V CDR1 and CDR2: GTSNPN, SVGIG (reference sequence). The CDR3 runs 16 residues. DNA of the CDR3: TGTGCCTGGAGTGCCCCGGGACCCCTAGGTCCCGGGGAGCTGTTTTTT. Translating it yields CAWSAPGPLGPGELFF.

This clonotype was seen only a few times. The J gene is TRBJ1-1, the V gene TRBV18; maybe TRBD1 (5 bases). The CDR3 covers 15 residues. V dropped 4 bases and J dropped 3 bases, with 15 bases sitting between them. The germline V gene has CDR1 KGHSH and CDR2 LQKENI. In nucleotides, the CDR3 is TGTGCCAGCTCACGTCCAGGAGGGGAGGACACTGAAGCTTTCTTT. This codes for CASSRPGGEDTEAFF.

This clonotype was recorded many times. The chain carries TRBV9 and TRBJ2-2; 12 bases are shared with TRBD2. The CDR3 totals 15 residues. The germline V gene has CDR1 SGDLS and CDR2 YYNGEE. With 3 bases clipped from V and 6 bases from J, the junction kept 3 bases outside the gene matches. The CDR3 region is CASSARLAGAGELFF. Here the CDR3 DNA reads TGTGCCAGCAGCGCCCGACTAGCGGGAGCCGGGGAGCTGTTTTTT.

The sample holds many counts of this clonotype. The V and J genes are TRBV27 and TRBJ2-7, with TRBD2 as a possible D gene (6 bases). V was cut by 2 bases and J by 3 bases, with 14 bases left in between. Germline CDR1 reads MNHEY; CDR2 reads SMNVEV (reference sequence). The CDR3 runs 15 residues. CDR3 in amino acids: CASSLGAGRHYEQYF. The CDR3 DNA sequence: TGTGCCAGCAGTTTAGGGGCCGGGAGACACTACGAGCAGTACTTC.

V is TRBV6-2 or TRBV6-3 and J is TRBJ2-5; 9 nucleotides agree with TRBD1. V was clipped by 5 bases and J by 5 bases; unmatched bases: 9. Germline CDR1 and CDR2: MNHEY and SVGEGT. CDR3 length equals 15 residues. The CDR3 spells CASSKPGQGFETQYF. CDR3 DNA sequence: TGTGCCAGCAGTAAGCCGGGACAGGGCTTCGAGACCCAGTACTTC.

This clonotype was counted ten times or more. V is TRBV10-2 and J is TRBJ2-1, with 12 nucleotides matching TRBD2. V trimming: 8 bases; J trimming: 7 bases; junction bases outside the gene matches: 9. The CDR3 is 15 residues long. CDR1 and CDR2 from the germline V gene are WSHSY and SAAADI. The CDR3 here is CASGTLAGGKNEQFF. The CDR3 DNA is TGCGCCAGCGGGACGCTAGCGGGAGGGAAGAATGAGCAGTTCTTC.

The V and J genes are TRBV10-1 and TRBJ2-4, with 10 nucleotides matching TRBD1. There are 16 residues in the CDR3. After removal of 2 bases from V and 3 bases from J, the junction contained 4 bases not matched to a gene. Germline CDR1 reads WNHNN; CDR2 reads SYGVQD (reference sequence). CDR3 bases: TGCGCCAGCAGTGAGGTTGGGACAGGGGACAAAAACATTCAGTACTTC. Protein: CASSEVGTGDKNIQYF.

This clonotype was seen only a few times. Relative to the germline gene, one junction end is altered; a read error may explain this. V and J are TRBV6-5 and TRBJ2-7; D is undetermined. Germline lookup yields CDR1 MNHEY and CDR2 SVGAGI. The CDR3 is 15 residues long. The CDR3 is CASSYGLGFSDEQYF. The CDR3 region has the DNA TGTGCCAGCAGTTACGGTCTAGGGTTCTCCGACGAGCAGTACTTC.

CDR3 loop: CASSRGRADNEQFF. In DNA, the CDR3 is TGTGCCAGTAGTCGCGGGAGGGCCGACAATGAGCAGTTCTTC. The genes are TRBV19 and TRBJ2-1; TRBD2 aligns across 9 bases. The CDR3 extends over 14 amino acids. CDR1 and CDR2 from the germline V gene are LNHDA and SQIVND (reference sequence). V lost 5 bases and J lost 5; bases outside the gene matches: 4.

The chain joins TRBV29-1 to TRBJ2-7; 9 bases are shared with TRBD1. Germline loops: CDR1 SQVTM, CDR2 ANQGSEA. V lost 4 bases, J lost 3 bases, and 7 bases stayed unmatched. The CDR3 has 14 residues. The CDR3 nucleotides read TGCAGCGTTGCCGAGCCGGGACAGGGCTACGAGCAGTACTTC. Translation: CSVAEPGQGYEQYF.

The chain is built from TRBV6-9 and TRBJ2-7, with a possible D match to TRBD2 (5 bases). Germline V gene sequence: CDR1 MNHGY, CDR2 SVAAGI. Trimming removed 3 bases from V and 2 bases from J, with 17 bases in between. The CDR3 sequence is 16 residues long. CDR3 sequence reads: CASSYILTGNTYEQYF. CDR3 nucleotide sequence: TGTGCCAGCAGTTACATTCTGACGGGAAACACCTACGAGCAGTACTTC.

This clonotype has more than one count but fewer than ten. This chain uses TRBV7-2 with TRBJ2-7; TRBD2 matches 8 bases. Germline-derived CDR1 and CDR2 are SGHTA and FQGNSA. The trim removed 4 bases at V and 3 bases at J, leaving 17 bases unmatched. CDR3 size: 18 residues. CDR3 nucleotide sequence: TGTGCCAGCAGCTCCCGGGGCGGGAGCGGGAGTATCCTCTACGAGCAGTACTTC. Its protein is CASSSRGGSGSILYEQYF.

In this sample, this clonotype turned up many times. The chain joins TRBV5-5 to TRBJ2-7; D may correspond to TRBD1 or TRBD2 (5 bases each). This CDR3 contains 14 residues. In germline, CDR1 is SGHKS, CDR2 YYEKEE (reference sequence). The V and J ends lost 2 bases and 0 bases respectively, with 9 bases between them. CDR3 sequence (DNA): TGTGCCAGCAGCTTCCCAGGGAGCTCCTACGAGCAGTACTTC. Its protein product is CASSFPGSSYEQYF.

Ten or more counts support this clonotype. V and J are TRBV20-1 and TRBJ1-2; a possible D gene is TRBD1 (5 bases). Germline CDR1 DFQATT, CDR2 SNEGSKA (reference sequence). Trimming took off 7 bases at V and 0 bases at J, with 15 bases between the two ends. This CDR3 has 14 residues. CDR3 loop: CSVNPTASNYGYTF. CDR3 nucleotide sequence: TGCAGTGTTAACCCGACAGCTTCTAACTATGGCTACACCTTC.

This clonotype has a handful of counts. The chain is built from TRBV7-2 and TRBJ1-2; D uncertain. V was shortened by 1 base and J by 0 bases, with 9 bases between the two germline ends. Germline-derived CDR1 and CDR2 are SGHTA and FQGNSA. The CDR3 covers 15 residues. CDR3 residues: CASSLELGTNYGYTF. CDR3 coding DNA: TGTGCCAGCAGCTTAGAACTGGGGACTAACTATGGCTACACCTTC.

This clonotype was observed at least ten times. An end of the junction differs from the germline gene, which may be a read error. The chain recombines TRBV7-7 with TRBJ2-7, with TRBD2 matching 7 bases. The CDR3 runs 16 residues. From germline, CDR1 is SSHAT and CDR2 FNYEAQ (reference sequence). Written as DNA, the CDR3 is TGTGCTAGCAGCTCCCCACCGCGACTAGCAGCGTACGAGCAGTACTTC. The encoded protein is CASSSPPRLAAYEQYF.